This TCR beta chain was recovered during a study of T cells in Graves' hyperthyroidism and ophthalmopathy. The trim removed 5 bases at V and 4 bases at J, leaving 5 bases unmatched. The CDR3 is 16 residues long. CDR1 and CDR2 from the germline V gene are MNHNS and SASEGT. The investigators amplified TCR beta CDR3 regions from RNA transcripts. An initial round of RT-PCR targeting the TCR CDR3 relied on the HTBI primer set. TCRdb reanalysed the multiplex PCR reads using MiXCR and keeps one entry per CDR3 protein. This table holds nearly 600,000 distinct CDR3 sequences, 13% to 15% found once. This clonotype was counted between two and nine times. Enrolled ophthalmopathy patients presented with a Clinical Activity Score of at least 3, a NOSPECS grade of at least 4, and disease duration under 3 months.

The sequencing sample was made of blood. This receptor was taken from a woman aged 18-29 years with Graves' ophthalmopathy. V gene TRBV6-1 combines with J gene TRBJ2-5; TRBD2 agrees at 15 bases. DNA for the CDR3: TGTGCCAGCAGTCAAGGGACTAGCGGGAGGAGAGAGACCCAGTACTTC. Translation gives CASSQGTSGRRETQYF.